This is a list of T cell receptor beta chains from one sample in a study of CD8+CD57+ T cells in acquired aplastic anemia. TCRdb independently ran MiXCR on the reads; one entry per CDR3 protein. The sample lists some 290,000 distinct CDR3 sequences, 55% to 65% occurring once. The sample was sorted CD4+, CD8+, or CD8+CD57+ T cells (not recorded which) from PBMCs. The receptor source for this set is a human donor with severe aplastic anemia or a healthy control (not recorded which). The CDR3 runs from the conserved cysteine through the conserved F or W. D genes are given only for firm matches. Rows give clone size only sometimes, using once, few, many, or a class for an expanded clone.

TRBV4-2	many	TRBD1	TRBJ1-6	TGTGCCAGCAGCCAACAGGGACAGGCTAATTCACCCCTCCACTTT	CASSQQGQANSPLHF
TRBV12-3/TRBV12-4	-	-	TRBJ2-6	TGTGCCAGCACAGGGGGGGTTTCTGGGGCCAACGTCCTGACTTTC	CASTGGVSGANVLTF
TRBV7-2	-	-	TRBJ1-1	TGTGCCAGCAGCTTAGATGTGGCTACTGAAGCTTTCTTT	CASSLDVATEAFF
TRBV19	many	TRBD1	TRBJ1-5	TGTGCCAGTAGTAGGGACCCGGACAGGTCGAGTCAGCCCCAGCATTTT	CASSRDPDRSSQPQHF
TRBV7-9	-	TRBD2	TRBJ2-1	TGTGCCAGCAGCCCCCCCGACCTAGCGGGAGTTGGCAATGAGCAGTTCTTC	CASSPPDLAGVGNEQFF
TRBV15	-	-	TRBJ2-5	TGTGCCACCAGCAGAGCGGACGGCCCCACGAACTTC	CATSRADGPTNF
TRBV25-1	-	-	TRBJ1-3	TGTGCGGCGCAGGGAGGAAACACCATATATTTT	CAAQGGNTIYF
TRBV2	-	TRBD1	TRBJ1-2	TGTGCCAGCAGTGAAGCGTCTAGGACAGGGGATGGCTACACCTTC	CASSEASRTGDGYTF
TRBV6-6	-	-	TRBJ1-1	TGTGCCAGCATCCTAGAGGCTGAAGCTTTCTTT	CASILEAEAFF
TRBV5-6	-	-	TRBJ2-5	TGTGCCAGCATACGGACAGACACTGAGACCCAGTACTTC	CASIRTDTETQYF
TRBV7-8	many	-	TRBJ1-6	TGTGCCAGCAGTAGACCCTCCGGGCCTAACTGGAATTCACCCCTCCACTTT	CASSRPSGPNWNSPLHF
TRBV7-2	-	-	TRBJ2-3	TGTGCCAGCGCGGTCGTCGGCACAGATACGCAGTATTTT	CASAVVGTDTQYF
TRBV4-2	many	-	TRBJ1-5	TGTGCCAGCAGCCAAGACCACGGGCAGGGCTATCAGCCCCAGCATTTT	CASSQDHGQGYQPQHF
TRBV20-1	many	-	TRBJ1-1	TGCAGTGCTAGCCGCAGGTATAACACTGAAGCTTTCTTT	CSASRRYNTEAFF
TRBV5-1	-	-	TRBJ2-7	TGCGCCAGCAGCTTGGTTTCAGGGCCCTACGTGCAGTACTTC	CASSLVSGPYVQYF
TRBV20-1	-	TRBD2	TRBJ2-3	TGCAGTGCTAGCCAAAGTAGTTGGGTAGCGGGAAGGACGGATACGCAGTATTTT	CSASQSSWVAGRTDTQYF
TRBV9	many	-	TRBJ1-2	TGTGCCAGCAGCGGGGCGGTCATCTATGGCTACACCTTC	CASSGAVIYGYTF
TRBV7-6	-	-	TRBJ2-1	TGTGCCAGCAGCGCAGGGGGGGGGGTCGATGAGCAGTTCTTC	CASSAGGGVDEQFF
TRBV7-9	once	TRBD1	TRBJ1-6	TGTGCCAGCAGCTTAGAACAGGGGTCCCGGAATTCACCCCTCCACTTT	CASSLEQGSRNSPLHF
TRBV20-1	many	-	TRBJ1-2	TGCAGTGCTAGAGATCCAAGAAACTATGGCTACACCTTC	CSARDPRNYGYTF
TRBV5-1	-	TRBD1	TRBJ2-5	TGCGCCAGCAGCTTCGGACAGGGGCAGGAGACCCAGTACTTC	CASSFGQGQETQYF
TRBV19	-	-	TRBJ1-4	TGTGCCAGTAGTGCCAGAGAAAAACTGTTTTTT	CASSAREKLFF
TRBV20-1	-	-	TRBJ2-1	TGCAGTGCTAGAGGGGTCACCTACAATGAGCAGTTCTTC	CSARGVTYNEQFF
TRBV19	-	-	TRBJ2-7	TGTGCCAGCAGCCCCCGCGGGACGGGGGCTGCCTACGAGCAGTACTTC	CASSPRGTGAAYEQYF
TRBV20-1	once	-	TRBJ2-5	TGCAGTGCTCCTCCGACTAGACAAGAGACCCAGTACTTC	CSAPPTRQETQYF
TRBV7-9	-	-	TRBJ2-1	TGTGCCAGCAGCTTAGGACAGGCCAACGAGCAGTTCTTC	CASSLGQANEQFF
TRBV20-1	-	-	TRBJ2-1	TGCAGTGCTAGCGGGAGATTCTACAATGAGCAGTTCTTC	CSASGRFYNEQFF
TRBV4-1	-	TRBD1	TRBJ1-6	TGCGCCAGCAGCCCAAGGACAGGAACGGATTCACCCCTCCACTTT	CASSPRTGTDSPLHF
TRBV15	-	-	TRBJ1-1	TGTGCCACCAGCAGAGATAGGACTGAAGCTTTCTTT	CATSRDRTEAFF
TRBV20-1	-	-	TRBJ1-5	TGCAGTGCCGTCCACTCCAATAAGGGCGATCAGCCCCAGCATTTT	CSAVHSNKGDQPQHF
TRBV7-9	many	TRBD1	TRBJ1-2	TGTGCCAGCAGCTTCCCGGGACAGGGTGCTGGCTACACCTTC	CASSFPGQGAGYTF
TRBV20-1	-	-	TRBJ2-1	TGCAGTGCTAGACCCACGAGCTCCTACAATGAGCAGTTCTTC	CSARPTSSYNEQFF
TRBV5-4	-	TRBD1	TRBJ1-5	TGTGCCAGCAGGGATGGGACAGGGAAACAGCCCCAGCATTTT	CASRDGTGKQPQHF
TRBV11-3	-	-	TRBJ2-5	TGTGCCAGCAGCTTAGAATCTCCTGAGACCCAGTACTTC	CASSLESPETQYF
TRBV4-1	once	TRBD1	TRBJ1-6	TGCGCCAGCAGCCAAAGGGGACAGGGGCAGAATTCACCCCTCCACTTT	CASSQRGQGQNSPLHF
TRBV7-9	-	-	TRBJ1-4	TGTGCCAGCAGCTTAGGGATATTCGGTGAAAAACTGTTTTTT	CASSLGIFGEKLFF
TRBV6-5	many	-	TRBJ1-1	TGTGCCAGCAGTTACGGGCCTGCCATGGGCACTGAAGCTTTCTTT	CASSYGPAMGTEAFF
TRBV12-3/TRBV12-4	-	TRBD2	TRBJ2-3	TGTGCCAGCAGTTTGGAGAGCGGGGGTGTCACAGATACGCAGTATTTT	CASSLESGGVTDTQYF
TRBV20-1	few	TRBD2	TRBJ2-5	TGCAGTGCTAGAGGGGGACTAGCGGGGGAAGGAGAGACCCAGTACTTC	CSARGGLAGEGETQYF
TRBV20-1	-	-	TRBJ1-1	TGCAGTGCGAGACTGGTGATGAACACTGAAGCTTTCTTT	CSARLVMNTEAFF
TRBV12-5	many	-	TRBJ1-2	TGTGCTAGTGACGGGGGGCAGGATCCTAACTATGGCTACACCTTC	CASDGGQDPNYGYTF
TRBV12-3/TRBV12-4	many	-	TRBJ2-5	TGTGCCAGCAGTTTAATCGGGCAATACCCTAAGCTGGGGGCTAGGGAGACCCAGTACTTC	CASSLIGQYPKLGARETQYF
TRBV9	many	-	TRBJ2-2	TGTGCCAGCAGCGTATCATTCACCGGGGAGCTGTTTTTT	CASSVSFTGELFF
TRBV20-1	many	-	TRBJ1-4	TGCAGTGCTAGAGATCCCCTGAGTGAAAAACTGTTTTTT	CSARDPLSEKLFF
TRBV10-2	many	-	TRBJ1-1	TGCGCCAGCAGTGTGAGAGGGAACACTGAAGCTTTCTTT	CASSVRGNTEAFF
TRBV2	-	-	TRBJ1-2	TGTGCCAGCAGTGACCCCCTGACAGCTTCTGGGGGCTACACCTTC	CASSDPLTASGGYTF
TRBV30	-	TRBD2	TRBJ2-3	TGTGCCTGGAGTGAAGGACTAGCGGGGAGGTTAGATACGCAGTATTTT	CAWSEGLAGRLDTQYF
TRBV27	-	-	TRBJ1-1	TGTGCCAGCAGCGAGGGGATGAACACTGAAGCTTTCTTT	CASSEGMNTEAFF
TRBV27	many	-	TRBJ1-6	TGTGCCAGCAGTACCTTGACTGCGTATAATTCACCCCTCCACTTT	CASSTLTAYNSPLHF
TRBV9	-	-	TRBJ2-3	TGTGCCAGCAGCCCCGTGGGGGTCCCAGGTACGCAGTATTTT	CASSPVGVPGTQYF
TRBV19	many	TRBD1	TRBJ1-6	TGTGCCAGTAGTCAGGACAGGGACTCACCCCTCCACTTT	CASSQDRDSPLHF